Each of the 17 T cell receptor beta chains below was sequenced from the same sample in a study of blood T cell repertoires in COVID-19. This table comes from immunoSEQ multiplex PCR, and its TCRdb copy is limited to in-frame clones, with some not included. The repertoire includes over 200,000 clones, about 94% of them detected once, and 0.7% to 0.85% sits in the top ten. The sample was peripheral blood. The receptors come from a man aged 60 to 69 with COVID-19, enrolled during active disease.

CDR3 region: CASSLTSSSYEQYF. CDR3 bases: TGCGCCAGCAGCTTGACCTCGAGCTCCTACGAGCAGTACTTC. V and J are TRBV5-1 and TRBJ2-7; D ambiguous. V shed 1 base and J shed 0 bases, with 8 bases lying between them. In germline, CDR1 is SGHRS, CDR2 YFSETQ. The CDR3 has 14 residues.

The J gene is TRBJ2-4, the V gene TRBV28; 12 bases align to TRBD1. This CDR3 is 17 amino acids long. Losses at the gene ends were 6 bases for V and 2 bases for J; bases not matched to a gene: 8. Germline-derived CDR1 and CDR2 are MDHEN and SYDVKM. The CDR3 loop is CASSSTGTGGSKNIQYF. The CDR3 nucleotides are TGTGCCAGCAGCTCGACCGGGACAGGGGGCTCCAAAAACATTCAGTACTTC.

This chain links TRBV29-1 with TRBJ1-5, with D possibly TRBD1 on 5 matching bases. CDR1 is SQVTM and CDR2 is ANQGSEA in the germline V gene. V shed 7 bases and J shed 2 bases, with 12 bases lying between them. There are 13 residues in the CDR3. The CDR3 DNA sequence: TGCAGCGGGGGGGGAGGTCGCAATCAGCCCCAGCATTTT. It codes for CSGGGGRNQPQHF.

The rearrangement joins TRBV11-3 to TRBJ2-7; D not certain. The V gene's germline CDR1 is SGHNT and CDR2 YENEEA. V was trimmed by 4 bases and J by 7 bases, leaving 11 bases between them. The CDR3 consists of 12 residues. CDR3 nucleotides: TGTGCCAGCAGCTCCTACTCCGATGAGCAGTACTTC. Translation gives CASSSYSDEQYF.

The chain couples TRBV5-1 to TRBJ2-1; D is unresolved. Between the trimmed V and J ends, which lost 4 bases and 4 bases, there was a span of 9 bases. The CDR3 extends over 13 amino acids. Germline V lookup: CDR1 SGHRS, CDR2 YFSETQ. The CDR3 sequence: CASSGVIYNEQFF. In nucleotides, the CDR3 is TGCGCCAGCAGCGGAGTTATTTACAATGAGCAGTTCTTC.

The rearrangement joins TRBV29-1 to TRBJ2-7; 8 nucleotides match TRBD2. Trimming cost V 8 bases and J 0 bases; bases outside gene matches: 9. In germline, CDR1 is SQVTM, CDR2 ANQGSEA. The length of the CDR3 is 14 residues. CDR3 protein: CSFRGGLSSYEQYF. The DNA of the CDR3 is TGCAGCTTCCGGGGGGGCTTGAGCTCCTACGAGCAGTACTTC.

The rearrangement joins TRBV30 to TRBJ1-6; D possibly corresponds to TRBD1 (6 bases). This CDR3 comprises 15 residues. Germline V gene data show CDR1 as GTSNPN and CDR2 as SVGIG (reference sequence). V was cut by 3 bases and J by 13 bases, with 22 bases left in between. CDR3 coding DNA: TGTGCCTGGAGAAATATAGGGGGACTAAGTAGCCCCCTCCACTTT. Translated, it gives CAWRNIGGLSSPLHF.

The chain has TRBV16 and TRBJ1-1; TRBD1 aligns across 8 bases. The CDR3 covers 15 residues. Germline-derived CDR1 and CDR2 are KGHSY and FQNENV. V was clipped by 1 base and J by 1 base; unmatched bases: 2. CDR3 in DNA: TGTGCCAGCAGCCAATGGACAGGGACGAACACTGAAGCTTTCTTT. Its protein is CASSQWTGTNTEAFF.

The chain uses TRBV5-1 and TRBJ2-3; 7 bases line up with TRBD1. The CDR3 contains 15 residues. Trimming at V came to 2 bases and at J to 2 bases, leaving 5 bases not matched to a gene. Germline values: CDR1 SGHRS, CDR2 YFSETQ. CDR3 in DNA: TGCGCCAGCAGCTTTAGGCAGGGGGTCACAGATACGCAGTATTTT. It encodes CASSFRQGVTDTQYF.

This chain joins TRBV21-1 and TRBJ1-1; the table's D call, TRBD1, was not checked against the DNA. TRBV21-1 is classified as a pseudogene. The CDR3 sequence is 15 residues long. DNA of the CDR3: TGTGCCAGCAGAGGGGACACTACCGAGAACACTGAAGCTTTCTTT. It specifies CASRGDTTENTEAFF.

J is TRBJ2-1 and V is TRBV6-5; 10 nucleotides align to TRBD2. J was trimmed by 7 bases and V by 9 bases; bases with no gene match: 9. Germline V gives CDR1 MNHEY, CDR2 SVGAGI. The CDR3 length is 14 residues. The CDR3 loop is CASKSSGRRNEQFF. Written as DNA, the CDR3 is TGTGCCAGTAAATCTAGCGGGAGACGGAATGAGCAGTTCTTC.

Of note for this clone: A read error may account for a junction end that differs from germline. The V gene is TRBV7-7, the J gene TRBJ2-1; the D gene is possibly TRBD2 (5 bases). The CDR3 runs to 15 residues. Germline values: CDR1 SSHAT, CDR2 FNYEAQ (reference sequence). CDR3 residues: CASSLGWETYNEQFF. Written as DNA, the CDR3 is TGTGCTAGCAGCTTAGGGTGGGAGACCTACAATGAGCAGTTCTTC.

The chain links TRBV6-6 to TRBJ1-1; 9 bases fit TRBD1. Looked up from germline, CDR1 is MNHNY and CDR2 is SVGAGI (reference sequence). The CDR3 runs 14 residues. V was pared by 6 bases and J by 1 base, with 3 bases of the junction left unmatched. The CDR3 DNA reads TGTGCCAGCAGGACAGGGGGTGAGAACACTGAAGCTTTCTTT. Its translation: CASRTGGENTEAFF.

The genes are TRBV9 and TRBJ1-5; weak D call: TRBD1 (5 bases). The V end lost 3 bases, the J end lost 5 bases, and 12 bases lay between the germline ends. The CDR3 covers 14 residues. Germline V CDR1 and CDR2: SGDLS, YYNGEE. As DNA, the CDR3 is TGTGCCAGCAGCGCGTGGGGCAGCGATCAGCCCCAGCATTTT. Translating gives CASSAWGSDQPQHF.

This clone has more than one count but fewer than ten. The V gene is TRBV4-1, the J gene TRBJ1-2; 7 bases are shared with TRBD1. The CDR3 contains 13 residues. The germline gives CDR1 MGHRA, CDR2 YSYEKL. Trimming took 2 bases from V and 7 from J; bases not matched to a gene: 4. The CDR3 DNA follows: TGCGCCAGCAGCCAAACAGGGGACGGTGGCTACACCTTC. It specifies CASSQTGDGGYTF.

The chain combines TRBV6-5 with TRBJ1-2; D is unclear. CDR3 length equals 15 residues. V shed 2 bases and J shed 4 bases, with 14 bases lying between them. Germline V gene data show CDR1 as MNHEY and CDR2 as SVGAGI. The CDR3 sequence: CASSYTATQTYGYTF. The CDR3 region has the DNA TGTGCCAGCAGTTACACAGCAACCCAAACCTATGGCTACACCTTC.

The CDR3 region has the DNA TGCAGCGTTGAGACAGGTTCCTACGAGCAGTACTTC. Its protein product is CSVETGSYEQYF. This sequence joins TRBV29-1 and TRBJ2-7; D might be TRBD1 (6 bases). Germline V lookup: CDR1 SQVTM, CDR2 ANQGSEA. The CDR3 has 12 amino acids. V lost 3 bases and J lost 1, with 7 bases in between.